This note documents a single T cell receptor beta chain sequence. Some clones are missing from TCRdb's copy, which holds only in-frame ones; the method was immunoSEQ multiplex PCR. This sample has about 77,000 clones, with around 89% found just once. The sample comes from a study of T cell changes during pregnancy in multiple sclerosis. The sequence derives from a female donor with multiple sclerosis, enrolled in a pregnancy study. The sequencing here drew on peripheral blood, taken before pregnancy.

The CDR3 sequence: CASSETSYNEQFF. The DNA of the CDR3 is TGTGCCAGCAGTGAGACTAGCTACAATGAGCAGTTCTTC. The chain couples TRBV6-4 to TRBJ2-1; TRBD2 is a possible D gene (6 bases). The germline V gene encodes CDR1 MRHNA and CDR2 SNTAGT. V was cut by 3 bases and J by 3 bases, with 6 bases left in between. The CDR3 runs 13 residues.